The table lists the clone carrying this TCR beta chain with many counts. Its antigen is undetermined. In making TCR beta libraries, quantitative 5'-RACE with molecular barcodes was used. From the 5' RACE reads, TCRdb called clonotypes with MiXCR, one entry per CDR3 protein. The sample holds some 130,000 distinct CDR3 sequences, around 9% seen once. The sample belongs to a study of CD8 T cells in ankylosing spondylitis. Findings of the study overall: Clones tied to disease were said to be significantly enriched in matched ankylosing spondylitis synovial fluid. Among TCR beta sequences, a motif of under ten highly homologous variants appeared characteristic of ankylosing spondylitis blood. Some of these motif variants have turned up before, in reports on reactive arthritis synovial fluid and blood.

The source of this sequence is a male donor with ankylosing spondylitis or in good health (not recorded which). Sequenced sample: blood, either unsorted or a sorted T cell fraction (not recorded which).

The CDR3 here is CATPDTPSDEQYF. The CDR3 coding sequence is TGTGCCACCCCAGACACCCCCAGCGACGAGCAGTACTTC. The chain joins TRBV28 to TRBJ2-7; D is unclear. CDR1 and CDR2 (germline): MDHEN, SYDVKM. There are 13 residues in the CDR3. Trimming stripped 10 bases from V and 5 bases from J, with 18 bases between.